Listed here is a single T cell receptor (beta chain). The antigen remains undetermined. The data stem from a study of beta chain features in type 1 diabetes. The overall study: Patients and healthy donors were similar in age, gender and cell yields.

The CDR3 totals 16 residues. V dropped 1 base and J dropped 0 bases, with 13 bases sitting between them. CDR1 and CDR2 from the germline V gene are MGHRA and YSYEKL. All of the isolated RNA was reverse transcribed, so expressed TCRB transcripts were sequenced. Sequencing of naive, central memory and regulatory T cell samples gave an average of about 3.57 million reads. The protocol was immunoSEQ multiplex PCR, while the TCRdb copy is restricted to in-frame clones and leaves out a portion. The sample shows 200,000 to 250,000 clones, over 8.5% of them seen only once. Study-wide findings and caveats: A closer apparent resemblance between naive, central memory and Treg TCRB repertoires was seen in patients than in healthy donors.

The chain combines TRBV4-1 with TRBJ2-7, with D perhaps matching TRBD2 (5 bases). The sample taken for sequencing was naive CD4+ T cells from blood. The clonotype was recovered from a woman aged 18-30 years in good health. The chain's CDR3 is CASSQVLAGDSYEQYF. For the CDR3, the DNA is TGCGCCAGCAGCCAAGTCTTGGCGGGCGACTCCTACGAGCAGTACTTC.